The 16 T cell receptor beta chains below all came from one sample that was sequenced in a study of blood T cells in healthy people across ages (dated by TCRdb to between 2014 and 2016). The library was prepared using 5' RACE. Sequenced on an Illumina HiSeq 2500. A second PCR of roughly 6 to 12 cycles was performed with a sample-barcoded 5' primer and a J-beta primer mix. TCRdb redid the processing of the public reads, applying fastp at Q25 and MiXCR, and retained in-frame beta chains. CDR3 protein sequences are deduplicated, and each keeps its most common genes and DNA. The sample includes around 690,000 distinct CDR3 sequences, with under 65% observed a single time. The ten most abundant clones make up over 30% of the sample. The source material was blood. These TCRs come from a man aged 55 to 70 in good health.

The table lists this clonotype with a few counts. V and J are TRBV5-1 and TRBJ2-1; TRBD2 agrees at 8 bases. The CDR3 has 15 residues. Trimming cost V 0 bases and J 8 bases; bases outside gene matches: 7. The germline gives CDR1 SGHRS, CDR2 YFSETQ. CDR3 protein: CASSLGPTSGDEQFF. The CDR3 DNA is TGCGCCAGCAGCTTGGGTCCCACTAGCGGCGATGAGCAGTTCTTC.

The chain joins TRBV20-1 to TRBJ2-7, with 9 bases fitting TRBD1. The CDR3 is 16 amino acids. V was clipped by 1 base and J by 0 bases; unmatched bases: 7. From germline, CDR1 is DFQATT and CDR2 SNEGSKA (reference sequence). This CDR3 is CSARGGWTGDSYEQYF. The CDR3 nucleotides read TGCAGTGCTAGAGGAGGGTGGACAGGGGACTCCTACGAGCAGTACTTC.

A few counts support this clonotype. This chain uses TRBV29-1 with TRBJ1-6; 9 bases fit TRBD1. The J segment lost 8 bases and the V segment lost 6 bases, leaving 5 bases of the junction unmatched. This CDR3 is built from 13 residues. Per germline, CDR1 SQVTM and CDR2 ANQGSEA. CDR3 nucleotide sequence: TGCAGCGTGATGACAGGGGGAGATTCACCCCTCCACTTT. Its translation: CSVMTGGDSPLHF.

The table lists this clonotype with a few counts. This chain joins TRBV20-1 and TRBJ2-1; 12 bases map to TRBD2. CDR3 length: 16 amino acids. V shed 0 bases, J shed 4 bases, and the junction held 4 bases outside the gene matches. Germline values: CDR1 DFQATT, CDR2 SNEGSKA (reference sequence). The CDR3 DNA sequence: TGCAGTGCTAGAGATCCTAGCGGGGGGGCGTACAATGAGCAGTTCTTC. It encodes CSARDPSGGAYNEQFF.

The chain recombines TRBV6-2 or TRBV6-3 with TRBJ2-7; maybe TRBD2 (5 bases). The CDR3 spans 14 residues. CDR1 is MNHEY and CDR2 is SVGEGT in the germline V gene. Trimming removed 7 bases at V and 3 bases at J, with 16 bases between. The CDR3 nucleotides read TGTGCCAGCACCCCGAGTTCGGAGGTCTACGAGCAGTACTTC. Translated: CASTPSSEVYEQYF.

The V gene is TRBV3-1, the J gene TRBJ2-1; 7 bases map to TRBD2. CDR1 is LGHDT, CDR2 YNNKEL, per germline (reference sequence). CDR3 length: 15 amino acids. Trimming took 3 bases from V and 9 from J; bases not matched to a gene: 11. CDR3 DNA: TGTGCCAGCAGCCACAATACGGGGGGAAGCAGTGAGCAGTTCTTC. This gives the protein CASSHNTGGSSEQFF.

The chain joins TRBV20-1 to TRBJ2-3; no firm D call. The CDR3 is 13 amino acids. The V gene's germline CDR1 is DFQATT and CDR2 SNEGSKA (reference sequence). The V gene lost 3 bases and the J gene lost 3 bases, with 10 bases spanning the gap. CDR3 DNA: TGCAGTGCTAGGGATAGCAGAACAGATACGCAGTATTTT. The encoded protein is CSARDSRTDTQYF.

CDR3 protein: CASSLAPGRSNQPQHF. The CDR3 nucleotides read TGTGCCAGCAGCTTAGCGCCAGGGCGTAGCAATCAGCCCCAGCATTTT. The chain is built from TRBV7-2 and TRBJ1-5; a weak D match, TRBD1 (5 bases). Trimming took 0 bases from V and 0 from J, leaving 9 bases between them. The CDR3 runs 16 residues. Germline loops: CDR1 SGHTA, CDR2 FQGNSA.

The chain employs TRBV11-2 and TRBJ2-5; 8 positions agree with TRBD1. J was trimmed by 5 bases and V by 6 bases; bases with no gene match: 5. The CDR3 length is 13 residues. The V gene's germline CDR1 is SGHAT and CDR2 FQNNGV. In DNA, the CDR3 is TGTGCCAGCAGGAAAACAGGGGGGGAGACCCAGTACTTC. It encodes CASRKTGGETQYF. Full variable domain (remainder filled in from reference TRBV11-2 and TRBJ2-5): EAGVAQSPRYKIIEKRQSVAFWCNPISGHATLYWYQQILGQGPKLLIQFQNNGVVDDSQLPKDRFSAERLKGVDSTLKIQPAKLEDSAVYLCASRKTGGETQYFGPGTRLLVL.

The V gene is TRBV7-9, the J gene TRBJ1-5; the match to TRBD1 covers 7 bases. This CDR3 region has 13 residues. Germline loops: CDR1 SEHNR, CDR2 FQNEAQ (reference sequence). The J segment lost 7 bases and the V segment lost 5 bases, leaving 5 bases of the junction unmatched. Here the CDR3 reads CASSRTGVQPQHF. CDR3 sequence (DNA): TGTGCCAGCAGCCGAACAGGGGTCCAGCCCCAGCATTTT.

The chain couples TRBV21-1 to TRBJ2-7. TRBV21-1 is deemed a pseudogene. The CDR3 extends over 14 amino acids. Written as DNA, the CDR3 is TGTGCCAGCAGTCAAGGGGATTTCAGAAACGAGCAGTACTTC. Translation: CASSQGDFRNEQYF.

The V call is TRBV5-1, the J call TRBJ1-2; perhaps TRBD1 as D (6 bases). This CDR3 comprises 18 residues. Between the trimmed V and J ends, which lost 2 bases and 3 bases, there was a span of 23 bases. Germline V lookup: CDR1 SGHRS, CDR2 YFSETQ. This CDR3 reads CASSFEVDSPQRDYGYTF. The CDR3 nucleotides read TGCGCCAGCAGCTTTGAGGTGGACAGCCCCCAAAGGGACTATGGCTACACCTTC.

The chain has TRBV5-1 and TRBJ2-2; 8 bases line up with TRBD1. The junction had 5 bases not matched to a gene; V was cut back by 1 base and J by 3 bases. The CDR3 totals 16 residues. Germline CDR1 and CDR2: SGHRS and YFSETQ. CDR3: CASSLNQGADTGELFF. Written as DNA, the CDR3 is TGCGCCAGCAGCTTGAACCAGGGGGCGGACACCGGGGAGCTGTTTTTT.

There are a few counts of this clonotype. The CDR3 reads CASSTTSSGNEQFF. CDR3 DNA: TGTGCCAGCAGCACCACTTCTAGCGGCAATGAGCAGTTCTTC. This chain uses TRBV3-1 with TRBJ2-1; 7 bases are shared with TRBD2. With 5 bases clipped from V and 6 bases from J, the junction kept 7 bases outside the gene matches. Germline V gene lookup returns CDR1 LGHDT and CDR2 YNNKEL (reference sequence). The CDR3 spans 14 residues.

The chain has TRBV11-2 and TRBJ2-7, with D possibly being TRBD1 or TRBD2 (5 bases each). The CDR3 is 14 residues long. The V end lost 5 bases, the J end lost 2 bases, and 13 bases lay between the germline ends. Germline CDR1 and CDR2: SGHAT and FQNNGV. The DNA for the CDR3 is TGTGCCAGCAGCCCACGGGGCTTTGCCTACGAGCAGTACTTC. It translates to CASSPRGFAYEQYF.

The chain has TRBV13 and TRBJ2-4; D uncertain. The end of the DNA is better explained by TRBJ2-5, so the J call may be wrong. From germline, CDR1 is PRHDT and CDR2 FYEKMQ (reference sequence). The CDR3 spans 13 residues. The CDR3 loop reads CASTVVGTETQYF. The DNA for the CDR3 is TGTGCCAGCACCGTGGTGGGCACTGAGACCCAGTACTTC.